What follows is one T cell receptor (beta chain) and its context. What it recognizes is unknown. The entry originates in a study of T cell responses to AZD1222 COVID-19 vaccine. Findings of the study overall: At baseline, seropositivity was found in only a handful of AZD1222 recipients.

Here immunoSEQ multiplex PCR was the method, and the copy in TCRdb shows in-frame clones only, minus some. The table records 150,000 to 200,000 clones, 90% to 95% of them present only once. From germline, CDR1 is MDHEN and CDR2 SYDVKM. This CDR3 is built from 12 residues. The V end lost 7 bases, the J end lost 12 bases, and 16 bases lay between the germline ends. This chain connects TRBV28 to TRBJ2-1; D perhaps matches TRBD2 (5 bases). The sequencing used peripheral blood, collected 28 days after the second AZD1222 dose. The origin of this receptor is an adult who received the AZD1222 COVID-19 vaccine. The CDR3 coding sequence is TGTGCCAGCAAGGGCCAGGCGGGTGGGCAGTTCTTC. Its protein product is CASKGQAGGQFF.